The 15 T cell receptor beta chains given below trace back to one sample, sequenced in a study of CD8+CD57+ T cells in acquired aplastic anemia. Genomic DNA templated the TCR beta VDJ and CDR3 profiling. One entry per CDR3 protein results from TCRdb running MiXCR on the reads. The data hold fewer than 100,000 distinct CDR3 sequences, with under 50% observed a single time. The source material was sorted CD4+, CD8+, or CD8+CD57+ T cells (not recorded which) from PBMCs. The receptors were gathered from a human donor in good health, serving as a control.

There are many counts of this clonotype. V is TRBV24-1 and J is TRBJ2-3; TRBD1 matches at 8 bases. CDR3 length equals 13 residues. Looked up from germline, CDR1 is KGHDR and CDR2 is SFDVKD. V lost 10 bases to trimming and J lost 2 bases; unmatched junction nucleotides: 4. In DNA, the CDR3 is TGTGCCACGGGACAGGCTAACACAGATACGCAGTATTTT. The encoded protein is CATGQANTDTQYF.

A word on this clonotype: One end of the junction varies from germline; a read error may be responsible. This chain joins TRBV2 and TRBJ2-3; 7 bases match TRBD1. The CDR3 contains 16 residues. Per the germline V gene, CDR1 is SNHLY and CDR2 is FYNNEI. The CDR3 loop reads CASRINRGPGTDTQYF. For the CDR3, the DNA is TGTGCCAGCAGGATAAACAGGGGCCCAGGCACAGATACGCAGTACTTT. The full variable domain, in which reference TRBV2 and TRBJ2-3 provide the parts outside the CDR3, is EPEVTQTPSHQVTQMGQEVILRCVPISNHLYFYWYRQILGQKVEFLVSFYNNEISEKSEIFDDQFSVERPDGSNFTLKIRSTKLEDSAMYFCASRINRGPGTDTQYFGPGTRLTVL.

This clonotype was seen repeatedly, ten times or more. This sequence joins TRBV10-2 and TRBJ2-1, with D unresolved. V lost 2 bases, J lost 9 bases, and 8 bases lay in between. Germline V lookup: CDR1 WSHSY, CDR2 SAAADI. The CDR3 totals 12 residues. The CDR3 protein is CASSEAPSEQFF. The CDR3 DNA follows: TGCGCCAGCAGTGAGGCACCGAGTGAGCAGTTCTTC.

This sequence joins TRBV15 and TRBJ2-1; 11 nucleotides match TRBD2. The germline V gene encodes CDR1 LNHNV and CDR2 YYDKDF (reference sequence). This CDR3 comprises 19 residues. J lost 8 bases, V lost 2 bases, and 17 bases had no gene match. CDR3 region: CATSRPTGTSGVAGYEQFF. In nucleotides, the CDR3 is TGTGCCACCAGCAGACCAACCGGGACTAGCGGAGTCGCCGGCTATGAGCAGTTCTTC.

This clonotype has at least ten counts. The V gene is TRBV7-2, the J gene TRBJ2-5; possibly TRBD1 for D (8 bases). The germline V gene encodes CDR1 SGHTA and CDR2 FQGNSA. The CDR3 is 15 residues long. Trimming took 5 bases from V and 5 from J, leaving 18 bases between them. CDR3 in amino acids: CASSPPTGGGETQYF. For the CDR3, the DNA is TGTGCCAGCAGCCCGCCTACAGGGGGAGGGGAGACCCAGTACTTC.

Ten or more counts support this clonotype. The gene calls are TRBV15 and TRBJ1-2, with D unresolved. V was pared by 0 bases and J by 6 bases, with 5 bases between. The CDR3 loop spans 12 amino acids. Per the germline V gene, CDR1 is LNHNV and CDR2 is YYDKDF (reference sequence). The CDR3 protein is CATSRDMNGYTF. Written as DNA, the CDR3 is TGTGCCACCAGCAGAGATATGAATGGCTACACCTTC.

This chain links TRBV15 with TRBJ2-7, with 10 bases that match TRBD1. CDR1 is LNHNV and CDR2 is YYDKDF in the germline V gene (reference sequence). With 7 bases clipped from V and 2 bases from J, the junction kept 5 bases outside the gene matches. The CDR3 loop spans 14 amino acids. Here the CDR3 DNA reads TGTGCCACCAAAACCGGGACAGGGGCCTACGAGCAGTACTTC. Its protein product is CATKTGTGAYEQYF.

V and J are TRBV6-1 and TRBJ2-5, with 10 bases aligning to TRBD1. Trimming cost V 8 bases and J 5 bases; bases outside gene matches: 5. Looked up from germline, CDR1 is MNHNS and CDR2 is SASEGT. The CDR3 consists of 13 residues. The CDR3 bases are TGTGCCAGCCGGACAGGGGGAGTTGAGACCCAGTACTTC. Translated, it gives CASRTGGVETQYF.

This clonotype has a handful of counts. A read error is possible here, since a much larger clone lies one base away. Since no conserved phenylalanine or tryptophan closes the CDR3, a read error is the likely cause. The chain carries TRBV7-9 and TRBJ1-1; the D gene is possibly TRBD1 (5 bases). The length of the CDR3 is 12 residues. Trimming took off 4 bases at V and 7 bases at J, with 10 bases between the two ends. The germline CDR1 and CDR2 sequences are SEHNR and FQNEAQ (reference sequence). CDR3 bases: TGTGCCAGCAGCTCGGGGGGGAATGAAGCTTTCCTT. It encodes CASSSGGNEAFL.

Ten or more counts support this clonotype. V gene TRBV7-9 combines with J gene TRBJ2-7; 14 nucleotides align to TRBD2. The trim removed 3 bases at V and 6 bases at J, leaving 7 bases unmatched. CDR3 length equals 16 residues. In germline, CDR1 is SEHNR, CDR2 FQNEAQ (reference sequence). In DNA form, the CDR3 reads TGTGCCAGCAGCTTGGGACTAGCGGGAGTAGGTTCCGAGCAGTACTTC. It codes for CASSLGLAGVGSEQYF.

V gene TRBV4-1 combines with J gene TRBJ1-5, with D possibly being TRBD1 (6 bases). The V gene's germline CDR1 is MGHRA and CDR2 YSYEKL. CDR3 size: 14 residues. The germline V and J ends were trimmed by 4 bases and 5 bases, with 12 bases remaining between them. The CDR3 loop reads CASSPSQGHQPQHF. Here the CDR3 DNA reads TGCGCCAGCAGCCCTTCACAGGGCCATCAGCCCCAGCATTTT.

The CDR3 DNA reads TGTGCCAGCAGTAGGACCGGGACAGACGGTCAGCCCCAGCATTTT. This translates into CASSRTGTDGQPQHF. The chain uses TRBV2 and TRBJ1-5, with 7 bases matching TRBD1. V lost 5 bases to trimming and J lost 6 bases; unmatched junction nucleotides: 10. The CDR3 spans 15 residues. Germline lookup yields CDR1 SNHLY and CDR2 FYNNEI.

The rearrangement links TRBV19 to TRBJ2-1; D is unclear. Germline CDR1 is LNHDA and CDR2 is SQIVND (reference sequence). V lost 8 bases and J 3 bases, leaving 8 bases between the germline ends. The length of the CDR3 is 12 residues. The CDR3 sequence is CASEDGYNEQFF. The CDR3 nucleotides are TGTGCCAGTGAGGACGGCTACAATGAGCAGTTCTTC.

In DNA form, the CDR3 reads TGTGCCAGTAGCGGAAGACGAGCCACAGGGGATGGCTACACCTTC. Translating gives CASSGRRATGDGYTF. The chain has TRBV19 and TRBJ1-2; 7 nucleotides align to TRBD1. In germline, CDR1 is LNHDA, CDR2 SQIVND (reference sequence). J gave up 6 bases and V 6 bases, and 13 bases lay outside the gene matches. The CDR3 covers 15 residues.

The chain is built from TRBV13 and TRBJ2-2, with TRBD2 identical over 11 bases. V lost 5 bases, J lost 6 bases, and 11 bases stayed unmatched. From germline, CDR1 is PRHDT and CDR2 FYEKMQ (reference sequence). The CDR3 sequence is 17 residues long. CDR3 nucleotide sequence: TGTGCCAGCAGCCCAGAGGGGTCTAGCGGGAGGTCCGGGGAGCTGTTTTTT. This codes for CASSPEGSSGRSGELFF.